These 14 T cell receptor beta chains were all obtained from the same sample, sequenced in a study of T cell responses to AZD1222 COVID-19 vaccine. TCRdb's table, derived via immunoSEQ multiplex PCR, lists solely in-frame clones and lacks some. The data hold 170,000 or so clones, with about 90% observed a single time. The sequences come from peripheral blood, collected on day 0 of AZD1222 vaccination. These receptors all come from an adult in good health.

J is TRBJ2-3 and V is TRBV25-1; no clear D gene. There are 16 residues in the CDR3. Looked up from germline, CDR1 is MGHDK and CDR2 is SYGVNS. The germline V and J ends were trimmed by 4 bases and 4 bases, with 18 bases remaining between them. CDR3 loop: CASSAHEFYGSDTQYF. In DNA, the CDR3 is TGTGCCAGCAGTGCCCACGAGTTCTATGGGTCAGATACGCAGTATTTT.

This chain connects TRBV9 to TRBJ2-1; 9 bases are shared with TRBD2. The germline gives CDR1 SGDLS, CDR2 YYNGEE. CDR3 length: 15 amino acids. V trimming: 7 bases; J trimming: 2 bases; junction bases outside the gene matches: 7. The CDR3 nucleotides read TGTGCCAGCGCGCTTAGCGGGAGTGCCTACAATGAGCAGTTCTTC. It specifies CASALSGSAYNEQFF.

The gene calls are TRBV19 and TRBJ1-2, with 8 positions matching TRBD1. The ends lost 9 bases at V and 4 bases at J; junction bases unmatched: 19. The CDR3 contains 17 residues. Germline V gene sequence: CDR1 LNHDA, CDR2 SQIVND (reference sequence). CDR3 nucleotide sequence: TGTGCCAGCGCCAAGTCGGCCAGGGGGCGGGTTGCCTATGGCTACACCTTC. Encoded protein: CASAKSARGRVAYGYTF.

This sequence joins TRBV19 and TRBJ2-1; 9 positions agree with TRBD1. The CDR3 extends over 15 amino acids. Germline values: CDR1 LNHDA, CDR2 SQIVND (reference sequence). V was pared by 6 bases and J by 5 bases, with 8 bases of the junction left unmatched. The CDR3 region is CASSDMGQGNNEQFF. DNA of the CDR3: TGTGCCAGTAGCGATATGGGACAGGGAAACAATGAGCAGTTCTTC.

V and J are TRBV27 and TRBJ1-1, with 9 bases identical to TRBD1. The germline V gene encodes CDR1 MNHEY and CDR2 SMNVEV (reference sequence). The CDR3 contains 13 residues. With V trimmed by 5 bases and J by 5 bases, 3 bases remained unmatched. In DNA form, the CDR3 reads TGTGCCAGCAGTCAGGGACAGGGAACTGAAGCTTTCTTT. Amino acid sequence: CASSQGQGTEAFF.

The chain joins TRBV7-2 to TRBJ2-1; D unclear. Germline loops: CDR1 SGHTA, CDR2 FQGNSA. The CDR3 length is 12 residues. The V gene lost 2 bases and the J gene lost 8 bases, with 7 bases spanning the gap. The CDR3 nucleotides are TGTGCCAGCAGCTTATACGGAGATGAGCAGTTCTTC. Its translation: CASSLYGDEQFF.

J is TRBJ2-3 and V is TRBV9, with 11 nucleotides matching TRBD2. Germline V gene sequence: CDR1 SGDLS, CDR2 YYNGEE. V lost 2 bases, J lost 4 bases, and 6 bases stayed unmatched. The CDR3 sequence is 16 residues long. CDR3 amino acids: CASSVDRTSGPDTQYF. The CDR3 DNA reads TGTGCCAGCAGCGTCGACCGGACTAGCGGGCCAGATACGCAGTATTTT.

V gene TRBV28 combines with J gene TRBJ1-1, with D uncertain. The V end was cut by 3 bases, the J end by 0 bases, with 8 bases between. This CDR3 has 14 residues. Germline CDR1 reads MDHEN; CDR2 reads SYDVKM. CDR3: CASSFYRLNTEAFF. The DNA for the CDR3 is TGTGCCAGCAGTTTTTATAGGTTGAACACTGAAGCTTTCTTT. The variable domain in full, completed from reference TRBV28 and TRBJ1-1, reads DVKVTQSSRYLVKRTGEKVFLECVQDMDHENMFWYRQDPGLGLRLIYFSYDVKMKEKGDIPEGYSVSREKKERFSLILESASTNQTSMYLCASSFYRLNTEAFFGQGTRLTVV.

The chain links TRBV5-1 to TRBJ2-1; TRBD2 matches 11 bases. Germline CDR1 reads SGHRS; CDR2 reads YFSETQ. The CDR3 runs to 16 residues. J was trimmed by 4 bases and V by 6 bases; bases with no gene match: 9. The CDR3 DNA follows: TGCGCCAGCACCCTACTAGCGGGAGTTGTATACAATGAGCAGTTCTTC. Its protein product is CASTLLAGVVYNEQFF.

The chain recombines TRBV5-1 with TRBJ2-1; TRBD2 matches at 14 bases. With V trimmed by 2 bases and J by 6 bases, 7 bases remained unmatched. This CDR3 comprises 17 residues. CDR1 SGHRS and CDR2 YFSETQ come from the germline V gene. For the CDR3, the DNA is TGCGCCAGCAGCTTATTACCCGGGACTAGCGGGAGCAATGAGCAGTTCTTC. Amino acid sequence: CASSLLPGTSGSNEQFF. Full variable domain (missing parts from reference TRBV5-1 and TRBJ2-1): KAGVTQTPRYLIKTRGQQVTLSCSPISGHRSVSWYQQTPGQGLQFLFEYFSETQRNKGNFPGRFSGRQFSNSRSEMNVSTLELGDSALYLCASSLLPGTSGSNEQFFGPGTRLTVL.

V and J are TRBV5-1 and TRBJ2-3, with TRBD1 matching 7 bases. The CDR3 has 13 amino acids. CDR1 is SGHRS and CDR2 is YFSETQ in the germline V gene. V was pared by 5 bases and J by 5 bases, with 5 bases of the junction left unmatched. The CDR3 sequence: CASRGTVGDTQYF. The DNA for the CDR3 is TGCGCCAGCAGAGGGACAGTCGGAGATACGCAGTATTTT. The entire variable domain, with the rest obtained from reference TRBV5-1 and TRBJ2-3, is as follows: KAGVTQTPRYLIKTRGQQVTLSCSPISGHRSVSWYQQTPGQGLQFLFEYFSETQRNKGNFPGRFSGRQFSNSRSEMNVSTLELGDSALYLCASRGTVGDTQYFGPGTRLTVL.

This clone was recorded only once. V usage is TRBV6-5 and J usage is TRBJ1-1, with TRBD1 matching 7 bases. CDR1 is MNHEY and CDR2 is SVGAGI in the germline V gene. The CDR3 length is 13 residues. The V gene end was trimmed by 7 bases and the J gene end by 4 bases; junction bases not matched to a gene: 6. CDR3 in DNA: TGTGCCAGCAACCAGGGGGTTACCACTGAAGCTTTCTTT. Translation gives CASNQGVTTEAFF.

The rearrangement joins TRBV3-1 (or the pseudogene TRBV3-2) to TRBJ2-7; the D is unclear. The CDR3 totals 15 residues. Trimming cost V 0 bases and J 1 base, with 10 bases left between them. CDR1 LGHDT and CDR2 YNNKEL come from the germline V gene (reference sequence). The CDR3 sequence is CASSQDQSPSYEQYF. In DNA form, the CDR3 reads TGTGCCAGCAGCCAAGACCAGAGCCCATCCTACGAGCAGTACTTC.

The rearrangement uses TRBV27 and TRBJ1-4; D is possibly TRBD1 (5 bases). With 3 bases removed from V and 2 bases from J, the gap between germline ends came to 10 bases. The length of the CDR3 is 15 residues. Per the germline V gene, CDR1 is MNHEY and CDR2 is SMNVEV (reference sequence). CDR3 loop: CASSFYGTTNEKLFF. For the CDR3, the DNA is TGTGCCAGCAGTTTTTACGGGACTACTAATGAAAAACTGTTTTTT.